This T cell receptor beta chain originates from a study of T-cell reconstitution after alpha-beta-depleted transplantation in children. Molecular barcoding with unique molecular identifiers was used for the TCRbeta library. TCRdb re-called the PCR reads with MiXCR, one entry per CDR3 protein. The sample records about 610,000 distinct CDR3 sequences, 10% being singletons. This CDR3 contains 16 residues. Trimming pared 7 bases from V and 7 bases from J, leaving 23 bases between. Germline-derived CDR1 and CDR2 are MNHNS and SASEGT. The source material was PBMCs from the stem cell graft donor, sampled from the stem cell graft. The chain joins TRBV6-1 to TRBJ2-1, with D maybe TRBD2 (5 bases). The TCR comes from a human donor who donated a stem cell graft to a child with acute myeloid leukemia. The CDR3 loop is CASTRGRATPGNEQFF. CDR3 bases: TGTGCCAGCACCCGAGGGCGGGCAACCCCCGGGAATGAGCAGTTCTTC.